The next 15 T cell receptor beta chains were all read from a single sample in a study of T cell changes during pregnancy in multiple sclerosis. The repertoire was sequenced with immunoSEQ multiplex PCR; TCRdb's copy has only in-frame clones and lacks some. In the table there are tens of thousands of clones, 90% to 95% of which are singletons. Sequenced here: CD8+ T cells from peripheral blood mononuclear cells, sampled after pregnancy. Receptors were obtained from a female donor with multiple sclerosis, enrolled in a pregnancy study.

V and J are TRBV5-1 and TRBJ2-7, with 7 bases fitting TRBD2. V shed 4 bases, J shed 2 bases, and the junction held 3 bases outside the gene matches. CDR3 length equals 13 residues. Germline V gives CDR1 SGHRS, CDR2 YFSETQ. The CDR3 nucleotides are TGCGCCAGCAGCCAGGGAGGGGCCTACGAGCAGTACTTC. Its translation is CASSQGGAYEQYF.

The V and J genes are TRBV7-9 and TRBJ2-3; TRBD2 matches at 15 bases. The CDR3 sequence is 16 residues long. Germline CDR1 reads SEHNR; CDR2 reads FQNEAQ (reference sequence). V lost 6 bases and J lost 2; bases outside the gene matches: 3. The DNA for the CDR3 is TGTGCCAGCAGTTGGACTAGCGGGAGGGACACAGATACGCAGTATTTT. It codes for CASSWTSGRDTDTQYF.

This chain links TRBV30 with TRBJ1-1; 11 bases line up with TRBD1. V lost 3 bases and J lost 6; bases outside the gene matches: 3. This CDR3 is 13 amino acids long. The V gene's germline CDR1 is GTSNPN and CDR2 SVGIG (reference sequence). The CDR3 reads CAWRGTGGPEAFF. CDR3 bases: TGTGCCTGGAGAGGGACAGGGGGTCCTGAAGCTTTCTTT.

The rearrangement links TRBV27 to TRBJ1-1; a possible D gene is TRBD1 (6 bases). The CDR3 runs 15 residues. Per the germline V gene, CDR1 is MNHEY and CDR2 is SMNVEV (reference sequence). The germline V and J ends were trimmed by 7 bases and 0 bases, with 15 bases remaining between them. The CDR3: CASTAGDRMNTEAFF. The CDR3 region has the DNA TGTGCCAGCACGGCAGGGGATCGAATGAACACTGAAGCTTTCTTT.

This clone was seen only once. The J gene is TRBJ2-7, the V gene TRBV5-1, with 10 positions matching TRBD2. Germline loops: CDR1 SGHRS, CDR2 YFSETQ. After removal of 0 bases from V and 4 bases from J, the junction contained 4 bases not matched to a gene. The length of the CDR3 is 15 residues. For the CDR3, the DNA is TGCGCCAGCAGCTTGGTTGGTAGCGGGAGGTACGAGCAGTACTTC. It codes for CASSLVGSGRYEQYF.

The V call is TRBV6-5, the J call TRBJ2-1; D not certain. Germline CDR1 and CDR2: MNHEY and SVGAGI. V was clipped by 0 bases and J by 2 bases, with 8 bases between them. The CDR3 spans 15 residues. CDR3 nucleotides: TGTGCCAGCAGTTACTCCGGGTTGGCCTACAATGAGCAGTTCTTC. This encodes CASSYSGLAYNEQFF.

V is TRBV12-5 and J is TRBJ2-1, with 10 bases identical to TRBD2. CDR1 LGHNT and CDR2 FRNRAP come from the germline V gene. V was pared by 7 bases and J by 8 bases, with 8 bases of the junction left unmatched. The CDR3 sequence is 14 residues long. The CDR3 region has the DNA TGTGCTAGTGTTAAAGCGGGAGGGCCCCATGAGCAGTTCTTC. Translated: CASVKAGGPHEQFF.

The chain joins TRBV9 to TRBJ2-5, with D maybe TRBD2 (5 bases). V dropped 0 bases and J dropped 2 bases, with 11 bases sitting between them. Germline V lookup: CDR1 SGDLS, CDR2 YYNGEE. The CDR3 contains 15 residues. In nucleotides, the CDR3 is TGTGCCAGCAGCGTAGCGGGGAAGAGGCAAGAGACCCAGTACTTC. Translated: CASSVAGKRQETQYF. The whole variable domain, filled in from reference TRBV9 and TRBJ2-5, reads DSGVTQTPKHLITATGQRVTLRCSPRSGDLSVYWYQQSLDQGLQFLIQYYNGEERAKGNILERFSAQQFPDLHSELNLSSLELGDSALYFCASSVAGKRQETQYFGPGTRLLVL.

The gene calls are TRBV21-1 and TRBJ1-5; the table gives TRBD1 as D, unverified against the DNA. TRBV21-1 is tagged as a pseudogene. The CDR3 is made up of 16 amino acids. The DNA for the CDR3 is TGTGCCAGCAGCAATTGCCAGGGCGTGATTTATCAGCCCCAGCATTTT. It encodes CASSNCQGVIYQPQHF.

The chain recombines TRBV5-1 with TRBJ1-2; D possibly corresponds to TRBD1 (5 bases). Trimming removed 3 bases at V and 4 bases at J, with 16 bases between. The CDR3 runs 15 residues. Germline CDR1 SGHRS, CDR2 YFSETQ. This CDR3 is CASSSKGLSAYGYTF. CDR3 DNA: TGCGCCAGCAGCTCGAAGGGGCTATCGGCCTATGGCTACACCTTC.

The chain is built from TRBV4-3 and TRBJ2-7; 11 bases fit TRBD2. The J segment lost 3 bases and the V segment lost 4 bases, leaving 11 bases of the junction unmatched. This CDR3 comprises 17 residues. Germline loops: CDR1 LGHNA, CDR2 YSLEER. CDR3 loop: CASSPNPTSGRIYEQYF. The DNA of the CDR3 is TGCGCCAGCAGCCCCAACCCCACTAGCGGGAGAATCTACGAGCAGTACTTC.

The count of this clone is one. The chain is built from TRBV27 and TRBJ1-5; the match to TRBD1 covers 7 bases. Losses at the gene ends were 6 bases for V and 6 bases for J; bases not matched to a gene: 5. The CDR3 is 13 amino acids. CDR1 is MNHEY, CDR2 SMNVEV, per germline (reference sequence). The CDR3 is CASRTGAGQPQHF. The CDR3 nucleotides read TGTGCCAGCAGAACAGGGGCGGGTCAGCCCCAGCATTTT.

This clone appeared a single time. The chain recombines TRBV6-5 with TRBJ1-1, with D tentatively TRBD1 (6 bases). The germline V gene encodes CDR1 MNHEY and CDR2 SVGAGI. V was cut by 3 bases and J by 4 bases, with 12 bases left in between. This CDR3 region has 14 residues. The CDR3 sequence: CASSYLGAGTEAFF. Written as DNA, the CDR3 is TGTGCCAGCAGTTATCTGGGGGCCGGCACTGAAGCTTTCTTT.

The V and J genes are TRBV10-2 and TRBJ2-5; D possibly corresponds to TRBD2 (5 bases). The CDR3 spans 16 residues. Germline V gives CDR1 WSHSY, CDR2 SAAADI. The V end was cut by 4 bases, the J end by 1 base, with 16 bases between. The CDR3 nucleotides read TGCGCCAGCAGTGGGGTTGACGGGATCCCCCAAGAGACCCAGTACTTC. Its protein product is CASSGVDGIPQETQYF.

The rearrangement joins TRBV14 to TRBJ1-1; D possibly corresponds to TRBD1 (5 bases). The germline CDR1 and CDR2 sequences are SGHDN and FVKESK. Between the trimmed V and J ends, which lost 5 bases and 1 base, there was a span of 11 bases. There are 14 residues in the CDR3. The CDR3 loop reads CASSGRQGNTEAFF. CDR3 nucleotide sequence: TGTGCCAGCAGCGGGCGCCAGGGGAACACTGAAGCTTTCTTT.